Reported below is one TCR beta chain. CDR1 and CDR2 (germline): GTSNPN, SVGIG (reference sequence). There are 13 residues in the CDR3. V was cut by 6 bases and J by 8 bases, with 16 bases left in between. This entry belongs to a study of blood T cell repertoires in COVID-19. Looking at the study overall: Samples of COVID-19 (acute and convalescent) were obtained from the United States, Italy and Spain. The cDNA or gDNA used as material had been derived from T cells, B-cell-depleted T cells, or PBMCs.

Per the study methods: Estimation of nucleated cell counts was performed using reference gene primer amplification. Using immunoSEQ multiplex PCR, the repertoire was profiled, and TCRdb retains in-frame clones only, with some absent. That table is the source of V, J and clone size, and D and trimming were worked out from the DNA. The sample records roughly 300,000 clones, over 70% being singletons. The V call is TRBV30, the J call TRBJ1-4; perhaps TRBD1 as D (5 bases). The receptor was isolated from a woman in her 40s who had recovered from COVID-19. The sequencing input was peripheral blood. The CDR3 DNA reads as TGTGCCTGCTCCCCCCAGGGTAGAGAAAAACTGTTTTTT. Protein sequence: CACSPQGREKLFF.